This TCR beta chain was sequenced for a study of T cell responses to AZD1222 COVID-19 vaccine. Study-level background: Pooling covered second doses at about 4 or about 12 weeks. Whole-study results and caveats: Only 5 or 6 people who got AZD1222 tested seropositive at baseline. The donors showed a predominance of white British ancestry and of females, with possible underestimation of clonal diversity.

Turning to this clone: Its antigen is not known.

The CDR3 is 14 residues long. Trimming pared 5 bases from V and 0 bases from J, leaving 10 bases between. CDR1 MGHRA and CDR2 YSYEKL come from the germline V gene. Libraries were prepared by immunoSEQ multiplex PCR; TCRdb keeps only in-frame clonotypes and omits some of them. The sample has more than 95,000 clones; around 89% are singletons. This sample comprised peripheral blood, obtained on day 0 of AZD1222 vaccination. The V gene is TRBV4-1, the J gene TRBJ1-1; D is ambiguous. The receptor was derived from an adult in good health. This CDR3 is CASSRGTLNTEAFF. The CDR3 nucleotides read TGCGCCAGCAGCAGAGGCACTTTGAACACTGAAGCTTTCTTT.